Below, one TCR beta chain is given with its context. The target antigen is unknown. The data were taken from a study of cytomegalovirus exposure and HLA in healthy donors. The CDR3 has 19 residues. Losses at the gene ends were 1 base for V and 5 bases for J; bases not matched to a gene: 13. Germline CDR1 is MDHEN and CDR2 is SYDVKM. PCR involved 60 Vbeta and 13 Jbeta primers. The protocol was immunoSEQ multiplex PCR, while the TCRdb copy is restricted to in-frame clones and leaves out a portion. This sample lists about 130,000 clones; its ten largest clones have around 1.6%. Study-wide results and limits: TRBV6-2, TRBV6-3 and some other V segments were excluded as indistinguishable.

J is TRBJ2-7 and V is TRBV28, with TRBD2 matching 14 bases. Material for sequencing was PBMCs. This TCR was recovered from a middle-aged woman in good health and CMV-seropositive. This CDR3 is CASSLSATGLAGVGNEQYF. The DNA for the CDR3 is TGTGCCAGCAGTTTATCGGCGACGGGACTAGCGGGGGTCGGGAACGAGCAGTACTTC.